This T cell receptor beta chain was recovered during a study of tumor and adjacent non-tumor tissue in lung cancer. TCRbeta libraries were built with three rounds of nested PCR, modified from ARM-PCR. A single record per CDR3 protein comes from TCRdb applying MiXCR to the multiplex PCR reads. The table has tens of thousands of distinct CDR3 sequences, about 82% seen once. Concerning this clonotype: What it binds is unknown. Sequence at one end of the junction differs from germline and may be a read error.

General study points: Compared with tumor, normal lung showed significantly lower TCR diversity. Top 100 clones took a larger repertoire share in normal lung. Shorter survival was associated with higher TCR diversity in tumors.

The germline gives CDR1 LGHNA, CDR2 YSLEER. The CDR3 is 15 residues long. This sample's RNA came from whole unsorted tissue. The normal lung tissue was taken more than 3 cm from the tumor edge. This receptor was obtained from a man aged 55-75 years with non-small cell lung cancer. Sequencing was carried out using distant non-tumor lung tissue. This sequence joins TRBV4-3 and TRBJ1-4; D gene uncertain. CDR3 residues: CANSQDLWVQEKLFF. CDR3 nucleotide sequence: TGCGCCAACAGCCAAGATCTTTGGGTGCAGGAAAAACTGTTTTTT.